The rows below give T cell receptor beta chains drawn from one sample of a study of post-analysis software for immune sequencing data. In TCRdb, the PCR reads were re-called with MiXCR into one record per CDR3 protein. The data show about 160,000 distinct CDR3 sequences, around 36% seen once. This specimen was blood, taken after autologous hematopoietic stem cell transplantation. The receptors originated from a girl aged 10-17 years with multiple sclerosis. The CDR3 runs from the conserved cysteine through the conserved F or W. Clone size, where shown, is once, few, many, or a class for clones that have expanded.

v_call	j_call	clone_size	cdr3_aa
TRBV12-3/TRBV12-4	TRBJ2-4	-	CASSRTSGLVKNIQYF
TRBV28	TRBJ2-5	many	CASSLEVAGGGETQYF
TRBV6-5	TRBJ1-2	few	CASSYSSSGQGKAGYTF
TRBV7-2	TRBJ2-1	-	CASRQTSGVNEQFF
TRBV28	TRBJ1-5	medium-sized	CASSLGDTHQPQHF
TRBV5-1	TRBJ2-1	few	CASSVAGTSGTNEQFF
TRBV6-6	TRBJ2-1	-	CASRSYGTVYNEQFF
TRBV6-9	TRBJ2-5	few	CASSYPTSFKETQYF
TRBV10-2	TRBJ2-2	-	CASRGLAENTGELFF
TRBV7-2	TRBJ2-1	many	CASSGKAQEFF
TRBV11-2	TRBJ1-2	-	CASSPPGQTPYYGYTF
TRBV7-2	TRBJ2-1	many	CASSPGLAGGNEQFF
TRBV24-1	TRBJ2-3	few	CATSEGLTDTQYF
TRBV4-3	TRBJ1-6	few	CASSRDRGIYNSPLHF
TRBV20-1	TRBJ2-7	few	CSASGRDAGSSSSYEQYF
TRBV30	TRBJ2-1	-	CAWSVGVAGGHEQFF
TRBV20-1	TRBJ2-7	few	CSAPTGTSSYEQYF
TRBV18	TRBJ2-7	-	CASSPGTGLSYEQYF
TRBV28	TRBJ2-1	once	CASRRLWGGYEQFF
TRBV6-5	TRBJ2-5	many	CASSSRSRIQETQYF
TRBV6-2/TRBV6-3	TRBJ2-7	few	CASSYSRRGGDYEQYF
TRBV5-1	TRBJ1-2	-	CASSLGSNYGYTF
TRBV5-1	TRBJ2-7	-	CASSLGQGVHEQYF
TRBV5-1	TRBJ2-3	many	CASSLVADTQYF
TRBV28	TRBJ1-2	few	CASSSNPWMENYGYTF
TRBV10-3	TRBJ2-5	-	CAISERSAGVGETQYF
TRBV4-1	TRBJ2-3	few	CASSQEGPGDTQYF
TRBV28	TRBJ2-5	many	CASSLPEELAGGGEQYF
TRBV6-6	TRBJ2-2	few	CASSWVTGELFF
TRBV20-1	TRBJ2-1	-	CSATSPDRTYNEQFF
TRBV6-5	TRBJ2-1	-	CASSYSRRGSQFF